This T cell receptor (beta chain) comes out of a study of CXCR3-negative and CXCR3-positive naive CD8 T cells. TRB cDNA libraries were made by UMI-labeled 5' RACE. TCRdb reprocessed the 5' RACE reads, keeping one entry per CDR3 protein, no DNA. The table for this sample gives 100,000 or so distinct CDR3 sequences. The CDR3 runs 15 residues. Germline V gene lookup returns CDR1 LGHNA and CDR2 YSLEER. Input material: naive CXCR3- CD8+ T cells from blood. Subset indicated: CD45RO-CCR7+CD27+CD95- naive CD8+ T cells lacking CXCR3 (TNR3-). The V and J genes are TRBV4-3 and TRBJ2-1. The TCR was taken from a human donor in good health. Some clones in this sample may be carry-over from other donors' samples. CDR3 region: CASSQVGPVYNEQFF.